This entry concerns a single T cell receptor (beta chain). The antigen this receptor binds is unknown. One base away there is no much larger clone; base qualities are not given. Reading from cysteine to phenylalanine, the CDR3 counts 15 amino acids. Just the 45-base CDR3 DNA is kept, in frame starting at base 1. The V and J ends are trimmed by 6 bases and 3 bases, leaving 18 bases between them. The germline V gene provides CDR1 SGDLS and CDR2 YYNGEE. This specimen belongs to a study of T cells in lung cancer brain metastases listed by TCRdb under 2018. A note on the overall study: Of the 20 to 25 patients, seventeen had a history of tobacco use, with a median of roughly 41 pack-years. The study compared TCR beta CDR3 repertoires of fully resected primary non-small cell lung cancers with those of paired brain metastases. Primary and metastatic specimens both had an average DNA integrity number of roughly 4, with no significant difference between the two sites. Of the patients, some eleven were female and roughly nine were male, and their median age at first diagnosis was 55 to 60 years. A cohort of 20 patients was included, from whom approximately 40 specimens were contributed, with one primary lung lesion and one brain metastasis obtained from each patient. Of the roughly 20 patients, eighteen received no interval therapy between resection of the primary and resection of the metastasis. The primary and brain metastasis specimens were acquired a median of around 320 days apart.

Each sample received between about 2 and 5 ug of genomic DNA as input, and paired samples received equal DNA input. TCR beta libraries were built with the immunoSEQ hsTCRbeta Kit using multiplexed V and J gene primers in two PCR steps. Pooled libraries with positive and negative controls were sequenced on an Illumina MiSeq using a 100-cycle paired-end protocol. Per the original workflow: Raw data were processed by the immunoSEQ vendor into normalized, annotated TCR beta repertoire reports. Richness was defined as unique clones by nucleotide sequence, with iChao1 and Efron-Thisted estimators extrapolating total richness. Paired lesions were characterized and compared using Pielou's evenness, Simpson's index, top-ten clone proportional abundance, and the Morisita overlap index. TCRdb re-hosts the immuneACCESS table, in-frame sequences only. Its copies lack some clones; in the studies checked, an unresolved V gene accounts for under half of them, and the cause for the rest is not known. The V and J calls and clone size come from that table; D and trimming were worked out from the DNA. The sample records under 2,500 clones, approximately 92% of which are singletons. Approximately 4.8% of the sample comes from the top ten.

Study-level results and caveats: DNA fragmentation in the FFPE samples may have prevented recovery of the complete infiltrating T cell repertoire. It was not possible to control for the effects of preoperative corticosteroids on T cell infiltration in brain metastases. Significantly fewer unique productive clones were found in brain metastases than in paired primaries (median approximately 1,500 versus 4,300). Most clones were lesion-specific, with limited overlap between paired lesions (mean Morisita index roughly 0.25). In brain metastases, the ten most abundant clones accounted for a significantly larger fraction of the repertoire than in primaries, a finding that suggests clonal expansion.

Resection was performed in the patients for synchronous oligometastatic disease or for delayed recurrence of a solitary brain metastasis. To avoid including cancers other than NSCLC, any patient with a history of multiple malignancies was excluded. Tumor areas were macrodissected from roughly 5 deparaffinized 10 um unstained sections guided by marked H&E slides. Every specimen was formalin-fixed and paraffin-embedded (FFPE). The AllPrep DNA/RNA FFPE Kit was used to extract genomic DNA. The rearrangement combines TRBV9 with TRBJ1-1; the D gene is perhaps TRBD1, on 6 matching bases. The receptor's source is a woman aged 25 to 39 with non-small cell lung cancer. What was sequenced was tumor tissue from the primary lung tumor. The sample's cell subset or site label, decoded: primary lung cancer lesion. The DNA reads TGTGCCAGCAAATTGTCGGGGGCGGAGGACACTGAAGCTTTCTTT. It codes for CASKLSGAEDTEAFF.